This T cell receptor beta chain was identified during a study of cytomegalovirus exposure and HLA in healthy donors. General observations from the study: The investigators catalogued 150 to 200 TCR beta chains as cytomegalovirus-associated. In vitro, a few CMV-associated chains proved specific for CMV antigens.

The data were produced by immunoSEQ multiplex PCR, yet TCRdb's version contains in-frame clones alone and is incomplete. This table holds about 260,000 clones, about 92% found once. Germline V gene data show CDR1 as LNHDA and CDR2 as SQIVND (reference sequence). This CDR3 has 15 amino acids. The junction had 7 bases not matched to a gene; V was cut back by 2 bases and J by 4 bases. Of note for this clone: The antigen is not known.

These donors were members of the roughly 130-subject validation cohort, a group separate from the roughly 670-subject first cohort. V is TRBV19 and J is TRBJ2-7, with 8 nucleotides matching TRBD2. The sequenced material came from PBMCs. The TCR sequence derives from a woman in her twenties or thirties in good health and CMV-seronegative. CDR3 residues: CASSINFGGRYEQYF. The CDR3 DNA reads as TGTGCCAGTAGTATAAATTTCGGCGGGAGGTACGAGCAGTACTTC.